The 13 T cell receptor beta chains presented below share a single source sample, sequenced in a study of cytomegalovirus exposure and HLA in healthy donors. Primers for the PCR totalled 60 Vbeta and 13 Jbeta. The repertoire was sequenced with immunoSEQ multiplex PCR; TCRdb's copy has only in-frame clones and lacks some. This sample has around 200,000 clones; about 85% occur once, and the top ten carry 9.5% to 13%. The sequenced sample was PBMCs. These receptors were collected from a woman in her forties or fifties in good health and CMV-seropositive.

The chain is built from TRBV27 and TRBJ1-6; 7 bases are a match to TRBD1. The germline gives CDR1 MNHEY, CDR2 SMNVEV (reference sequence). There are 14 residues in the CDR3. The trim removed 4 bases at V and 7 bases at J, leaving 4 bases unmatched. The CDR3 DNA is TGTGCCAGCAGTTCCCGGGACAGAAATTCACCCCTCCACTTT. As protein: CASSSRDRNSPLHF.

The table lists this clone with a count of one. The chain carries TRBV5-4 and TRBJ2-7; 9 bases align to TRBD1. This CDR3 spans 14 amino acids. Germline loops: CDR1 SGHNT, CDR2 YYREEE (reference sequence). The junction had 5 bases not matched to a gene; V was cut back by 4 bases and J by 3 bases. The CDR3 coding sequence is TGTGCCAGCAGCGTGACAGGGGGTTTCTACGAGCAGTACTTC. Amino acid sequence: CASSVTGGFYEQYF.

The chain uses TRBV12-5 and TRBJ2-7; D not certain. Germline CDR1 reads LGHNT; CDR2 reads FRNRAP. V lost 0 bases and J 7 bases, leaving 16 bases between the germline ends. The CDR3 loop spans 15 amino acids. CDR3 sequence reads: CASGLVLEGVWEQYF. The CDR3 DNA sequence: TGTGCTAGTGGTTTGGTTCTAGAAGGCGTTTGGGAGCAGTACTTC. The full variable domain, its missing parts supplied by reference TRBV12-5 and TRBJ2-7, is DARVTQTPRHKVTEMGQEVTMRCQPILGHNTVFWYRQTMMQGLELLAYFRNRAPLDDSGMPKDRFSAEMPDATLATLKIQPSEPRDSAVYFCASGLVLEGVWEQYFGPGTRLTVT.

The CDR3 loop is CASSLGLAADTQYF. The CDR3 DNA reads TGCGCCAGCAGCCTCGGACTAGCGGCAGATACGCAGTATTTT. J is TRBJ2-3 and V is TRBV5-1, with 10 bases fitting TRBD2. The germline V gene encodes CDR1 SGHRS and CDR2 YFSETQ. This CDR3 has 14 residues. Unmatched junction bases numbered 3, after V lost 4 bases and J lost 4 bases.

The V and J genes are TRBV4-3 and TRBJ1-6; 10 nucleotides align to TRBD1. Germline CDR1 reads LGHNA; CDR2 reads YSLEER. V was clipped by 0 bases and J by 8 bases; unmatched bases: 7. This CDR3 has 17 amino acids. The DNA for the CDR3 is TGCGCCAGCAGCCAAGAGTCGGGGACAGGGGCGTATTCACCCCTCCACTTT. This gives the protein CASSQESGTGAYSPLHF.

CDR3 region: CASTMKGWGNQPQHF. The CDR3 DNA is TGTGCCAGCACCATGAAGGGGTGGGGCAATCAGCCCCAGCATTTT. The chain employs TRBV6-1 and TRBJ1-5; a possible D gene is TRBD1 (5 bases). This CDR3 contains 15 residues. V lost 7 bases to trimming and J lost 2 bases, with 15 bases between them. Germline CDR1 reads MNHNS; CDR2 reads SASEGT.

This clone has a handful of counts. The genes are TRBV4-3 and TRBJ1-3; perhaps TRBD1 as D (6 bases). Per the germline V gene, CDR1 is LGHNA and CDR2 is YSLEER. The CDR3 covers 16 residues. Deletions cut 3 bases from V and 0 bases from J, with 12 bases between. Here the CDR3 DNA reads TGCGCCAGCAGCCAGAGGACAGCTTACTCTGGAAACACCATATATTTT. Residues: CASSQRTAYSGNTIYF.

This clone was observed a single time. V is TRBV5-4 and J is TRBJ2-3; perhaps TRBD1 as D (6 bases). V was shortened by 0 bases and J by 3 bases, with 14 bases between the two germline ends. Germline loops: CDR1 SGHNT, CDR2 YYREEE (reference sequence). The CDR3 is made up of 16 amino acids. The CDR3 bases are TGTGCCAGCAGCTTGGCCAGTTCAGGGGAAACAGATACGCAGTATTTT. It yields the protein CASSLASSGETDTQYF. The full variable domain, rest sourced from reference TRBV5-4 and TRBJ2-3, is ETGVTQSPTHLIKTRGQQVTLRCSSQSGHNTVSWYQQALGQGPQFIFQYYREEENGRGNFPPRFSGLQFPNYSSELNVNALELDDSALYLCASSLASSGETDTQYFGPGTRLTVL.

The chain combines TRBV4-2 with TRBJ1-2; D is perhaps TRBD1 (6 bases). The V gene's germline CDR1 is LGHNA and CDR2 YNFKEQ. Trimming removed 4 bases at V and 6 bases at J, with 15 bases between. This CDR3 is 14 amino acids long. CDR3 coding DNA: TGTGCCAGCAGCCGCAAGACAGGAGGCGATGGCTACACCTTC. Amino acids: CASSRKTGGDGYTF.

About this clone: This specimen includes other DNA sequences encoding the same CDR3. CDR3 amino acids: CASSQGLAENTGELFF. The CDR3 DNA sequence: TGCGCCAGCAGCCAGGGACTAGCGGAGAACACCGGGGAGCTGTTTTTT. The chain has TRBV4-1 and TRBJ2-2, with 11 nucleotides matching TRBD2. The CDR3 is 16 amino acids. The V and J ends lost 3 bases and 1 base, in that order; junction bases with no gene match: 1. CDR1 is MGHRA, CDR2 YSYEKL, per germline.

The chain is built from TRBV7-4 and TRBJ1-3, with D possibly being TRBD1 (6 bases). Germline-derived CDR1 and CDR2 are SGHVT and SQSDAQ. CDR3 length: 15 amino acids. V lost 5 bases to trimming and J lost 0 bases, with 11 bases between them. CDR3 region: CASSPDRHSGNTIYF. CDR3 sequence (DNA): TGTGCCAGCAGCCCAGACAGGCACTCTGGAAACACCATATATTTT.

The chain couples TRBV7-6 to TRBJ1-4; 9 nucleotides line up with TRBD1. The germline gives CDR1 SGHVS, CDR2 FNYEAQ. Trimming removed 2 bases from V and 1 base from J; junction bases left unmatched: 2. The CDR3 extends over 16 amino acids. The CDR3 region is CASSLLGQGTNEKLFF. The DNA of the CDR3 is TGTGCCAGCAGCTTACTGGGACAGGGAACTAATGAAAAACTGTTTTTT.

The gene calls are TRBV6-6 and TRBJ2-7; 7 bases line up with TRBD1. After removal of 6 bases from V and 1 base from J, the junction contained 9 bases not matched to a gene. Looked up from germline, CDR1 is MNHNY and CDR2 is SVGAGI (reference sequence). The CDR3 sequence is 15 residues long. The CDR3 reads CASRVQGTKSYEQYF. The CDR3 DNA sequence: TGTGCCAGCAGGGTACAGGGGACAAAATCCTACGAGCAGTACTTC.